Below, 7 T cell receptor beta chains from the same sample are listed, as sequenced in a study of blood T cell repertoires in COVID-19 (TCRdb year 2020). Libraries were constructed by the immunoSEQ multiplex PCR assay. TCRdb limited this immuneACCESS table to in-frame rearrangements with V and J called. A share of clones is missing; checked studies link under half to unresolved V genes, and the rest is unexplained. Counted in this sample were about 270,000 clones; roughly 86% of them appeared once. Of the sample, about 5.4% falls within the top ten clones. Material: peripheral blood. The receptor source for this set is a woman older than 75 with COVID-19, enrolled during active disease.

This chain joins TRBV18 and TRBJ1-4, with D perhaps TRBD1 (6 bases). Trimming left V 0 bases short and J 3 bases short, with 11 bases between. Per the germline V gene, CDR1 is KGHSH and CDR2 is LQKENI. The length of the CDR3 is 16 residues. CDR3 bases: TGTGCCAGCTCACCACCGGGGGGGCGGCCTAATGAAAAACTGTTTTTT. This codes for CASSPPGGRPNEKLFF. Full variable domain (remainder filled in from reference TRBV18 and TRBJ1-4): NAGVMQNPRHLVRRRGQEARLRCSPMKGHSHVYWYRQLPEEGLKFMVYLQKENIIDESGMPKERFSAEFPKEGPSILRIQQVVRGDSAAYFCASSPPGGRPNEKLFFGSGTQLSVL.

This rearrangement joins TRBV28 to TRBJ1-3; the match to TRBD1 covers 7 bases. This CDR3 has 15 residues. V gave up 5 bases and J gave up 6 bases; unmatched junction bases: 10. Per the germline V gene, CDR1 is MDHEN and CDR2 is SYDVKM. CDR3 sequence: CASSVPGTVLNTIYF. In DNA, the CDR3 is TGTGCCAGCAGTGTCCCCGGGACAGTTTTAAACACCATATATTTT.

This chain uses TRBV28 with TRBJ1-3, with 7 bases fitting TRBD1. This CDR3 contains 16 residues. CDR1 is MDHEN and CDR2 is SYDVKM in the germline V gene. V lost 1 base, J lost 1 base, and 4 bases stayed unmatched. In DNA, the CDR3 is TGTGCCAGCAGTTTATCGGGGACAGTATCTGGAAACACCATATATTTT. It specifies CASSLSGTVSGNTIYF.

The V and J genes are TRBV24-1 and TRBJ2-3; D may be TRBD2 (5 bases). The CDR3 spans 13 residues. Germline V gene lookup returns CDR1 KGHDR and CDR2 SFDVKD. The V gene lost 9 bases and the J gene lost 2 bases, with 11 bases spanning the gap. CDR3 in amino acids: CATGRGATDTQYF. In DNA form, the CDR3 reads TGTGCCACCGGGAGAGGAGCCACAGATACGCAGTATTTT.

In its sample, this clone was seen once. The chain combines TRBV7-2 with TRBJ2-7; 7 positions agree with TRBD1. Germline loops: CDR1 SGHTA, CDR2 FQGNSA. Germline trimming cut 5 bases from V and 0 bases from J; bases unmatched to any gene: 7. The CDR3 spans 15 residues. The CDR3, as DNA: TGTGCCAGCAGCATGGGGACAGTGAGCTCCTACGAGCAGTACTTC. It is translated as CASSMGTVSSYEQYF.

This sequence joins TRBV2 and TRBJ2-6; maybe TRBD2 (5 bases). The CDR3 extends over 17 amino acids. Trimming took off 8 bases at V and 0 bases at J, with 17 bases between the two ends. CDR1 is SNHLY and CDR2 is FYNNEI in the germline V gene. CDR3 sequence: CASRVSGGPSGANVLTF. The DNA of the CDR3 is TGTGCCAGCCGCGTATCGGGCGGGCCCTCTGGGGCCAACGTCCTGACTTTC.

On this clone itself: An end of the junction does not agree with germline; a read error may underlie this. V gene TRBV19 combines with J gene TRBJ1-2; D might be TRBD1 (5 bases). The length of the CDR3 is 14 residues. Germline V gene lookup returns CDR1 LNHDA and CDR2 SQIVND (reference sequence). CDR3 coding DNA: TGTGCCGGTAGTATAGAAGGGGAACGCTATGGCTACACCTTC. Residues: CAGSIEGERYGYTF.